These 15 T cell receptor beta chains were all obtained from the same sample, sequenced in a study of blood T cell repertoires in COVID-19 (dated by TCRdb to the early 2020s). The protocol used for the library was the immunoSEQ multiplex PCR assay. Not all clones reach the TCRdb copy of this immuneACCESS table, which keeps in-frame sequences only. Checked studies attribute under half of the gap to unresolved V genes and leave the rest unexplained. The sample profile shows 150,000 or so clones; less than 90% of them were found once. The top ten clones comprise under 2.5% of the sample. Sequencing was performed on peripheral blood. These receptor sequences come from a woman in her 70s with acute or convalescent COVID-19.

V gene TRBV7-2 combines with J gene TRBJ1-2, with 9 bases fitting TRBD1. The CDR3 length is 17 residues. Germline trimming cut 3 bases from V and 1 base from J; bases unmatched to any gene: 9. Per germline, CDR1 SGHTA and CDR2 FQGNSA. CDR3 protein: CASSFERHRGHNYGYTF. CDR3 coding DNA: TGTGCCAGCAGCTTCGAACGACACAGGGGGCATAACTATGGCTACACCTTC.

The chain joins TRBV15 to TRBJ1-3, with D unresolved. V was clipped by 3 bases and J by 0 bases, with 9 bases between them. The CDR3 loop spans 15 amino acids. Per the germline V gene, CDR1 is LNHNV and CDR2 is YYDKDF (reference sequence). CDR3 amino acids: CATSSDTSSGNTIYF. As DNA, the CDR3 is TGTGCCACCAGCAGTGACACGAGCTCTGGAAACACCATATATTTT. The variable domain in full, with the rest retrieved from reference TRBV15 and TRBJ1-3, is DAMVIQNPRYQVTQFGKPVTLSCSQTLNHNVMYWYQQKSSQAPKLLFHYYDKDFNNEADTPDNFQSRRPNTSFCFLDIRSPGLGDTAMYLCATSSDTSSGNTIYFGEGSWLTVV.

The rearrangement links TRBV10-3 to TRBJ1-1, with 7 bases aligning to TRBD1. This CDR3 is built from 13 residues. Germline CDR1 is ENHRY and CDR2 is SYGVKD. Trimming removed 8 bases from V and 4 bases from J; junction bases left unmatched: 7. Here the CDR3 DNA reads TGTGCCATCCGGCCAGGGGGTCCCACTGAAGCTTTCTTT. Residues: CAIRPGGPTEAFF.

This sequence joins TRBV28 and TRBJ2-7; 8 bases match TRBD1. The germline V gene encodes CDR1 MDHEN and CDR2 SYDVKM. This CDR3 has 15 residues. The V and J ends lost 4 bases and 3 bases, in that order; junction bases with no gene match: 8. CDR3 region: CASSSPGQANYEQYV. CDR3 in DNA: TGTGCCAGCAGTTCACCGGGACAGGCTAACTACGAGCAGTACGTC.

The chain's CDR3 is CATSSAQGMKNVFF. CDR3 sequence (DNA): TGTGCCACCAGCAGCGCACAGGGGATGAAGAACGTGTTCTTT. The gene calls are TRBV15 and TRBJ1-1; 7 positions match TRBD1. The CDR3 length is 14 residues. Germline loops: CDR1 LNHNV, CDR2 YYDKDF (reference sequence). V trimming: 3 bases; J trimming: 14 bases; junction bases outside the gene matches: 15.

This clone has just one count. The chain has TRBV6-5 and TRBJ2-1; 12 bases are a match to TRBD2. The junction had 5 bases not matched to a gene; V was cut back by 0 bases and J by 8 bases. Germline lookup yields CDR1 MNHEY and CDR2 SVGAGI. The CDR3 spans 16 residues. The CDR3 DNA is TGTGCCAGCAGTTACTCTGCTAGCGGGGGGGCCTATGAGCAGTTCTTC. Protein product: CASSYSASGGAYEQFF.

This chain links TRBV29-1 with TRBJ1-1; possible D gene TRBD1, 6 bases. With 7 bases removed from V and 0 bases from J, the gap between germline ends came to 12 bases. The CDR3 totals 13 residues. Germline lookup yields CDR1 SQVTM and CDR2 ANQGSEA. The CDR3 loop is CSATGRVNTEAFF. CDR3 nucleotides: TGCAGCGCTACAGGGAGGGTGAACACTGAAGCTTTCTTT.

CDR3 coding DNA: TGTGCCAGCAGCTTTGGACTAGCGGGGGAAGGCTTGTATTTT. Amino acids: CASSFGLAGEGLYF. The chain couples TRBV7-9 to TRBJ2-3, with TRBD2 identical over 13 bases. The germline V gene encodes CDR1 SEHNR and CDR2 FQNEAQ (reference sequence). The CDR3 spans 14 residues. V shed 3 bases, J shed 14 bases, and the junction held 8 bases outside the gene matches. Full variable domain (outside the CDR3, taken from reference TRBV7-9 and TRBJ2-3): DTGVSQNPRHKITKRGQNVTFRCDPISEHNRLYWYRQTLGQGPEFLTYFQNEAQLEKSRLLSDRFSAERPKGSFSTLEIQRTEQGDSAMYLCASSFGLAGEGLYFGPGTRLTVL.

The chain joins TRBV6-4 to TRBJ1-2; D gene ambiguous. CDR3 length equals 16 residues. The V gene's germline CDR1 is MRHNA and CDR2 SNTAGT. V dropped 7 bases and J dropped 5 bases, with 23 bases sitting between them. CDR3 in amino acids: CASIEIRRSPPYGYTF. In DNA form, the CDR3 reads TGTGCCAGCATTGAGATTCGGAGGAGTCCTCCTTATGGCTACACCTTC.

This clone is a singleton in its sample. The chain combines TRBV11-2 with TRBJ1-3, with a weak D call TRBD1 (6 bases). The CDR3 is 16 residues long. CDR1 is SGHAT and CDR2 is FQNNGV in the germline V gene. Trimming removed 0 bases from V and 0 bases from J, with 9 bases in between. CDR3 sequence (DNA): TGTGCCAGCAGCTTAGATCAAGGGGGCTCTGGAAACACCATATATTTT. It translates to CASSLDQGGSGNTIYF.

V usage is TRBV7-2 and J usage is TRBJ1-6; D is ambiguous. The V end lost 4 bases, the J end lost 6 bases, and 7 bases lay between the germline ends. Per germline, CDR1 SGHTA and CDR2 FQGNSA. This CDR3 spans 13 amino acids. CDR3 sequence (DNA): TGTGCCAGCAGCTCCAGGTTTAATTCACCCCTCCACTTT. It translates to CASSSRFNSPLHF.

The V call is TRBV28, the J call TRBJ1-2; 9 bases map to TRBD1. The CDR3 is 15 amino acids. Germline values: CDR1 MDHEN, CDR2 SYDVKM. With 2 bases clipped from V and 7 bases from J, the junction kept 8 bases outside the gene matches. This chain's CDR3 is CASSLPVTGGGGYTF. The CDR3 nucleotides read TGTGCCAGCAGTTTACCCGTCACAGGGGGCGGTGGCTACACCTTC.

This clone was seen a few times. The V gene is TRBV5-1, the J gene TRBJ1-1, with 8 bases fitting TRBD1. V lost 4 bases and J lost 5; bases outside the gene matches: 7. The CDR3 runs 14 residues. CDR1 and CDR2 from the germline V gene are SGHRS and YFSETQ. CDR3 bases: TGCGCCAGCAGCCGGACAGGGTCGGGGACTGAAGCTTTCTTT. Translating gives CASSRTGSGTEAFF.

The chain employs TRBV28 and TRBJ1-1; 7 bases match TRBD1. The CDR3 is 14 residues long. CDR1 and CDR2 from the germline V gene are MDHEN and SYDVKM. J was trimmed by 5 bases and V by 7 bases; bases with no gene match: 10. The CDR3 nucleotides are TGTGCCAGCACTAAGCACAGGGGAACGACTGAAGCTTTCTTT. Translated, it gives CASTKHRGTTEAFF.

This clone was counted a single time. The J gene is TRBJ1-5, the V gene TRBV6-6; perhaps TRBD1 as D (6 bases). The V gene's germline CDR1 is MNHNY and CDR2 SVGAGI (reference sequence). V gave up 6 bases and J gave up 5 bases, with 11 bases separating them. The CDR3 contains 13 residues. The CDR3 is CASRLGGDQPQHF. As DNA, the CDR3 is TGTGCCAGCAGACTAGGGGGGGATCAGCCCCAGCATTTT.